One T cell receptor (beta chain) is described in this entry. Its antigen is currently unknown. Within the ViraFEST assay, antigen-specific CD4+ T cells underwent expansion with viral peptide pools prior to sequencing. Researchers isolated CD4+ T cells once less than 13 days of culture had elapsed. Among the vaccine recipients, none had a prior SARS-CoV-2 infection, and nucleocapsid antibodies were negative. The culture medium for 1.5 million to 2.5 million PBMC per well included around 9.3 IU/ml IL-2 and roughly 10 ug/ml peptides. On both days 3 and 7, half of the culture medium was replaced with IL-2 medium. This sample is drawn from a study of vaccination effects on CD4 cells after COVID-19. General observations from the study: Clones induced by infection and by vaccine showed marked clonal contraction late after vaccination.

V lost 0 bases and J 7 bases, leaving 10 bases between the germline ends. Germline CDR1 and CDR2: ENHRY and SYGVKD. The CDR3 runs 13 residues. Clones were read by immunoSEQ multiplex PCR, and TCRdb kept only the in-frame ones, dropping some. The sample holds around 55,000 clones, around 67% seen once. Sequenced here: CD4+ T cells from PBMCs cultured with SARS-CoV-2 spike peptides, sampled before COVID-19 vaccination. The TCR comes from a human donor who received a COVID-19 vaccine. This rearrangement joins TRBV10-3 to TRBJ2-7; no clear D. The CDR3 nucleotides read TGTGCCATCAGTGAGTCGGGGTTCGGGGAGCAGTACTTC. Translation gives CAISESGFGEQYF.